This T cell receptor beta chain was retrieved from a study of vaccination and CD4 T cells after COVID-19. TCRdb re-analysed the PCR reads in MiXCR, keeping a single row per CDR3 protein. The sample shows approximately 17,000 distinct CDR3 sequences, less than 65% of them seen only once. The clonotype comes from a human donor who had recovered from COVID-19. Sequencing was performed on CD4+ T cells from blood, taken after SARS-CoV-2 vaccination.

CDR3 sequence (DNA): TGTGCCAGCAGCATATTCCCCACGGGGGAAGCCAAAAACATTCAGTACTTC. This translates into CASSIFPTGEAKNIQYF. The rearrangement joins TRBV7-9 to TRBJ2-4, with a weak D call TRBD2 (6 bases). Trimming shortened V by 5 bases and J by 0 bases, and 17 bases separated the two germline ends. The length of the CDR3 is 17 residues. Germline-derived CDR1 and CDR2 are SEHNR and FQNEAQ (reference sequence).